Reported below is one T cell receptor beta chain. The study recruited people aged roughly 18 to 100 years across some 23 US areas. Under the authors' procedure: Reference gene primer amplification yielded estimated nucleated cell counts. Here immunoSEQ multiplex PCR was the method, and the copy in TCRdb shows in-frame clones only, minus some. For V, J and clone size, that table is used; D and trimming come from the DNA. The data contain 150,000 to 200,000 clones, over 70% of them singletons. This sample was included in a study of blood T cell repertoires in COVID-19. In the study overall: Italy, Spain and the United States were the sources of the convalescent and acute COVID-19 samples.

CDR1 LNHDA and CDR2 SQIVND come from the germline V gene (reference sequence). Trimming removed 6 bases from V and 10 bases from J; junction bases left unmatched: 8. The CDR3 is made up of 14 amino acids. The chain employs TRBV19 and TRBJ1-6, with TRBD1 matching over 8 bases. Sequencing input: PBMCs or T cells enriched from blood (not recorded which). The sequence came from a woman aged 60-75 years who had recovered from COVID-19. CDR3 bases: TGTGCCAGTAGGGGGACAGGCGATTACTCACCCCTCCACTTT. Protein: CASRGTGDYSPLHF.